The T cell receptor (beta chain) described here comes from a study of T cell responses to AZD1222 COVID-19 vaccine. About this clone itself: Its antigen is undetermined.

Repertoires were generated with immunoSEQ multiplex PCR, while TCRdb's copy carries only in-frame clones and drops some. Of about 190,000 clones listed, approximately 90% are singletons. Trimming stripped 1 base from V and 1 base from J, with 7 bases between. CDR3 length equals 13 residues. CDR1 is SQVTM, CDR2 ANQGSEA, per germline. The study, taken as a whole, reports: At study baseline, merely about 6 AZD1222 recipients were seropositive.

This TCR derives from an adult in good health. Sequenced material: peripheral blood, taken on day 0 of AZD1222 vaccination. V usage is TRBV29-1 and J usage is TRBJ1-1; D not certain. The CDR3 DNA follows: TGCAGCGTTGAAGCCAGGTCGAACACTGAAGCTTTCTTT. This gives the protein CSVEARSNTEAFF. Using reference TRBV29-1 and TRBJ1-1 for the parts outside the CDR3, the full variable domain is SAVISQKPSRDICQRGTSLTIQCQVDSQVTMMFWYRQQPGQSLTLIATANQGSEATYESGFVIDKFPISRPNLTFSTLTVSNMSPEDSSIYLCSVEARSNTEAFFGQGTRLTVV.